This TCR beta chain came from a study of regulatory T cells in long-lasting Graves disease. About the research overall: Disease was considered persistent Graves' disease after over 5 years of antithyroid drugs (with positive TSH receptor antibodies).

Noted time point: persistent/refractory GD, antithyroid drugs over 5 years with positive TRAb. PBMCs provided the RNA from which the TCR library was made. CDR3 regions were amplified by Arm-PCR using iRepertoire HTBI primers to build TCR beta libraries. MiXCR was run by TCRdb on the multiplex PCR reads, yielding one entry per CDR3 protein. The sample includes approximately 500,000 distinct CDR3 sequences, about a fifth of them seen just once. The CDR3 has 16 amino acids. The V and J ends lost 6 bases and 5 bases respectively, with 18 bases between them. Per the germline V gene, CDR1 is SGHRS and CDR2 is YFSETQ.

The receptor's source is a female donor with Graves disease. This specimen was peripheral blood mononuclear cells (PBMCs), taken when the disease was refractory, from a patient treated with antithyroid drugs. V is TRBV5-1 and J is TRBJ1-6; D is undetermined. The CDR3 sequence: CASKAGVHVNNSPLHF. The DNA for the CDR3 is TGCGCCAGCAAGGCTGGGGTCCATGTTAATAATTCACCCCTCCACTTT.